A selection of T cell receptor beta chains follows, all from one sample in a study of molecular identifiers for immune sequencing clone quantification. TCRdb re-called the PCR reads with MiXCR, one entry per CDR3 protein. The sample has 600,000 to 650,000 distinct CDR3 sequences; roughly 21% are singletons. The sequenced sample consisted of naive CD8+ T cells from blood, with Jurkat cell RNA spiked in. The receptors here all came from a human donor in good health. Some libraries in this study had Jurkat cell RNA spiked in. The CDR3 runs from the conserved cysteine through the conserved F or W. Each record gives: J gene, V gene, clone size, D gene, CDR3 protein, CDR3 DNA. A D gene is named only where the DNA matches it firmly. Only part of the rows carry a size: once, few, many, or a class if the clone is expanded.

TRBJ2-7 | TRBV20-1 | many | . | CSAPGLDKAYEQYF | TGCAGTGCCCCAGGGTTAGACAAAGCCTACGAGCAGTACTTC
TRBJ1-2 | TRBV4-1 | few | . | CASSQDTGAGLGYTF | TGCGCCAGCAGCCAAGATACGGGGGCAGGGCTTGGCTACACCTTC
TRBJ2-7 | TRBV27 | . | TRBD2 | CASSLSGGSGYEQYF | TGTGCCAGCAGTTTATCGGGGGGGAGTGGTTACGAGCAGTACTTC
TRBJ2-2 | TRBV4-3 | many | TRBD1 | CASSQNQGAGELFF | TGCGCCAGCAGCCAAAATCAGGGGGCCGGGGAGCTGTTTTTT
TRBJ2-7 | TRBV30 | many | TRBD1 | CAWSWTGGAYEQYF | TGTGCCTGGAGTTGGACAGGGGGAGCCTACGAGCAGTACTTC
TRBJ2-6 | TRBV5-4 | many | . | CASSRFSAGTNVLTF | TGTGCCAGCAGCCGATTCTCCGCTGGGACCAACGTCCTGACTTTC
TRBJ1-1 | TRBV28 | . | . | CASSTKVLNTEAFF | TGTGCCAGCAGCACAAAAGTACTGAACACTGAAGCTTTCTTT
TRBJ2-7 | TRBV9 | many | . | CASSVEGLTLNEQYF | TGTGCCAGCAGCGTAGAAGGACTTACCCTCAACGAGCAGTACTTC
TRBJ2-7 | TRBV4-3 | many | . | CASSQGRAYEQYF | TGCGCCAGCAGCCAAGGCAGGGCGTACGAGCAGTACTTC
TRBJ2-4 | TRBV28 | many | TRBD2 | CASSYLAGGSVGNIQYF | TGTGCCAGCAGTTACCTAGCGGGAGGGTCGGTGGGAAACATTCAGTACTTC
TRBJ2-1 | TRBV12-5 | many | . | CASGLDSSSYNEQFF | TGTGCTAGTGGCCTCGACAGCAGCTCCTACAATGAGCAGTTCTTC
TRBJ1-2 | TRBV7-9 | many | . | CASSLEGHYGYTF | TGTGCCAGCAGCTTAGAGGGGCACTATGGCTACACCTTC
TRBJ2-5 | TRBV28 | many | . | CASTLSRFTGREETQYF | TGTGCCAGCACCCTCTCCCGGTTTACAGGTCGAGAAGAGACCCAGTACTTC
TRBJ2-7 | TRBV7-6 | many | . | CASSTNIGYEQYF | TGTGCCAGCAGCACTAATATCGGCTACGAGCAGTACTTC
TRBJ2-1 | TRBV7-9 | many | . | CASRSSVIEQFF | TGTGCCAGCAGGTCTAGCGTTATTGAGCAGTTCTTC
TRBJ2-3 | TRBV6-2/TRBV6-3 | many | . | CASSPGPTDTQYF | TGTGCCAGCAGCCCCGGGCCCACAGATACGCAGTATTTT
TRBJ1-1 | TRBV28 | . | . | CASSSPYTEAFF | TGTGCCAGCAGTTCCCCTTACACTGAAGCTTTCTTT
TRBJ2-7 | TRBV27 | . | TRBD1 | CASSPGQIYKQYF | TGTGCCAGCAGTCCGGGACAGATCTACAAGCAGTACTTC
TRBJ2-1 | TRBV6-2/TRBV6-3 | few | TRBD2 | CACGGAYNEQFF | TGTGCCTGCGGGGGGGCCTACAATGAGCAGTTCTTC
TRBJ2-1 | TRBV4-3 | many | . | CASSQFTGGDEQFF | TGCGCCAGCAGCCAATTTACCGGGGGCGATGAGCAGTTCTTC
TRBJ2-3 | TRBV30 | many | . | CAFQLGVTQYF | TGTGCCTTTCAACTAGGAGTCACGCAGTATTTT
TRBJ2-1 | TRBV9 | . | . | CASSVVTDEQFF | TGTGCCAGCAGCGTAGTAACCGATGAGCAGTTCTTC
TRBJ2-7 | TRBV6-1 | . | . | CASSVLAYGYEQYF | TGTGCCAGCAGTGTCCTAGCGTATGGATACGAGCAGTACTTC
TRBJ1-6 | TRBV7-2 | many | . | CASSPRTAYNSPLHF | TGTGCCAGCAGCCCGCGGACAGCCTATAATTCACCCCTCCACTTT
TRBJ2-5 | TRBV5-3 | . | TRBD2 | CASSPEEREIETQYF | TGTGCCAGCAGCCCCGAGGAGCGGGAGATAGAGACCCAGTACTTC
TRBJ1-1 | TRBV11-2 | many | . | CASSLGRRPLSEAFF | TGTGCCAGCAGCTTAGGTCGGAGGCCCCTCTCTGAAGCTTTCTTT
TRBJ2-3 | TRBV7-3 | few | . | CASSDTGLSTDTQYF | TGTGCCAGCAGTGACACGGGATTGAGCACAGATACGCAGTATTTT
TRBJ2-7 | TRBV3-1 | . | TRBD2 | CASSHLAGLAGGPYEQYF | TGTGCCAGCAGCCATCTTGCGGGACTAGCGGGAGGGCCGTACGAGCAGTACTTC
TRBJ2-3 | TRBV9 | many | . | CASSVDVSDTQYF | TGTGCCAGCAGCGTAGATGTATCAGATACGCAGTATTTT
TRBJ2-3 | TRBV20-1 | many | TRBD2 | CSAYQREGQVMFTDTQYF | TGCAGTGCCTACCAGCGGGAGGGCCAGGTTATGTTCACAGATACGCAGTATTTT
TRBJ1-1 | TRBV12-3/TRBV12-4 | many | . | CASSFRDGLNTEAFF | TGTGCCAGCAGTTTCAGGGATGGATTGAACACTGAAGCTTTCTTT
TRBJ1-2 | TRBV9 | many | TRBD1 | CASSASRAGGVYGYTF | TGTGCCAGCAGCGCATCCCGTGCAGGGGGCGTCTATGGCTACACCTTC
TRBJ2-3 | TRBV27 | many | . | CASSPTLVTSTDTQYF | TGTGCCAGCAGCCCAACGTTGGTAACTAGCACAGATACGCAGTATTTT
TRBJ2-3 | TRBV13 | many | TRBD1 | CASSLNRGTDTQYF | TGTGCCAGCAGCTTGAACAGGGGTACAGATACGCAGTATTTT
TRBJ2-1 | TRBV6-6 | many | . | CASSYGSGNEQFF | TGTGCCAGCAGTTACGGGTCGGGGAATGAGCAGTTCTTC
TRBJ1-1 | TRBV7-9 | many | TRBD1 | CASSPVPGQGRGAEAFF | TGTGCCAGCAGCCCAGTCCCGGGACAGGGGCGAGGGGCTGAAGCTTTCTTT
TRBJ2-7 | TRBV27 | few | . | CASSLGRRYEQYF | TGTGCCAGCAGTTTAGGTCGCCGCTACGAGCAGTACTTC
TRBJ2-3 | TRBV7-7 | . | . | CASSSENRATQYF | TGTGCCAGCAGTTCAGAAAACAGGGCAACGCAGTATTTT
TRBJ2-2 | TRBV4-2 | many | . | CASSQGMNTGELFF | TGTGCCAGCAGCCAGGGGATGAACACCGGGGAGCTGTTTTTT
TRBJ1-2 | TRBV27 | many | TRBD1 | CASSLYLLSPDRVDGYTF | TGTGCCAGCAGTCTATATCTCCTGTCCCCCGACAGGGTGGATGGCTACACCTTC
TRBJ2-5 | TRBV7-6 | many | TRBD2 | CASSLAPGGTQETQYF | TGTGCCAGCAGCTTAGCTCCCGGGGGGACTCAAGAGACCCAGTACTTC
TRBJ2-5 | TRBV5-1 | many | . | CASSLVEGTQETQYF | TGCGCCAGCAGCTTGGTAGAGGGGACCCAAGAGACCCAGTACTTC
TRBJ2-3 | TRBV4-3 | many | . | CASSHWESDTQYF | TGCGCCAGCAGCCACTGGGAATCGGATACGCAGTATTTT
TRBJ1-1 | TRBV3-1 | many | TRBD1 | CASSPGQGYDTEAFF | TGTGCCAGCAGCCCGGGACAGGGGTATGACACTGAAGCTTTCTTT
TRBJ2-1 | TRBV24-1 | . | . | CATSDLDRGYNEQFF | TGTGCCACCAGTGATTTAGATCGGGGATACAATGAGCAGTTCTTC
TRBJ1-1 | TRBV7-2 | many | . | CASSLTRNTEAFF | TGTGCCAGCAGCCTGACCCGTAACACTGAAGCTTTCTTT
TRBJ2-3 | TRBV12-3/TRBV12-4 | many | TRBD2 | CASRVSGGGGDTQYF | TGTGCCAGCAGAGTTAGCGGGGGGGGCGGGGATACGCAGTATTTT
TRBJ2-7 | TRBV10-3 | many | . | CAIKEGSRAYEQYF | TGTGCCATCAAGGAGGGGTCCAGGGCCTACGAGCAGTACTTC
TRBJ2-7 | TRBV7-2 | many | . | CASCLGLGAGYEQYF | TGTGCCAGCTGCTTGGGGCTGGGGGCGGGCTACGAGCAGTACTTC